The T cell receptor beta chain described here comes from a study of CD8 T cells in Susac syndrome. With regard to this clonotype: Its antigen is unidentified.

Healthy donors formed controls matched for age and sex. The CD8+ and CD4+ T cells were isolated magnetically using a negative isolation approach, whereas the TEMRA cells were enriched by FACS. RNA was extracted with the RNeasy kit, and a quantity of about 0.45 to 1 ug was reverse transcribed using random hexamers. TCR beta CDR3 was amplified by immunoSEQ covering 54 Vbeta and 13 Jbeta. TCRdb reanalysed the immunoSEQ multiplex PCR reads using MiXCR and keeps one entry per CDR3 protein. The data contain approximately 100,000 distinct CDR3 sequences, around 90% of them seen just once; the ten biggest clones take up 0.13% to 0.15%. Whole-study results and caveats: The study recognized that its TCR sequencing and HLA analysis covered a relatively small number of individuals.

The sample comprised CD4+ T cells from PBMCs. The clonotype originates from a human donor in good health.

DNA of the CDR3: TGTGCCAGCAGTTTAGCTGGGGGGCCGAGTGCTGAAGCTTTCTTT. This codes for CASSLAGGPSAEAFF. The rearrangement links TRBV12-3 or TRBV12-4 to TRBJ1-1; D may be TRBD1 (6 bases). CDR3 length equals 15 residues. V lost 0 bases to trimming and J lost 6 bases, with 14 bases between them.